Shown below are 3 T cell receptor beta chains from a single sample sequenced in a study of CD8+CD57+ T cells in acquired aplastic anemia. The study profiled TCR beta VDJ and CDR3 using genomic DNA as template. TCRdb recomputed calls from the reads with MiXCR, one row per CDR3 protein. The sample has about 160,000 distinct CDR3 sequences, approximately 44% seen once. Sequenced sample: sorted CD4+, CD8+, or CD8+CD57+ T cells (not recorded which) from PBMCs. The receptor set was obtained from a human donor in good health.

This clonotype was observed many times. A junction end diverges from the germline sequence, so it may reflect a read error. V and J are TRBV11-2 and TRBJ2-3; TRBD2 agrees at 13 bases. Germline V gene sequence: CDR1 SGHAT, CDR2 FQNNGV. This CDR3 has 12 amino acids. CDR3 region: CASSPGTSGVSF. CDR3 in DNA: TGTGCCAGCAGCCCCGGGACTAGCGGGGTTTCGTTT.

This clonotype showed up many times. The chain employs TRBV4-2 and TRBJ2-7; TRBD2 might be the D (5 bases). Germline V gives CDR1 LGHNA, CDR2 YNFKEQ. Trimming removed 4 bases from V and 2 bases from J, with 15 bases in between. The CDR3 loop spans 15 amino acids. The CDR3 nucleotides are TGTGCCAGCAGCCCAGTATTGGGGAGTCCCTACGAGCAGTACTTC. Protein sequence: CASSPVLGSPYEQYF.

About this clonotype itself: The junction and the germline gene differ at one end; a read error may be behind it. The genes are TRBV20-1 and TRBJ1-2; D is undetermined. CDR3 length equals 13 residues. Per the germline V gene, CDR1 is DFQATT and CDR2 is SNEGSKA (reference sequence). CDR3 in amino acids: CSAPAPWSYGYAF. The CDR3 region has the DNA TGCAGTGCCCCCGCTCCTTGGAGCTATGGCTACGCCTTC.